This T cell receptor beta chain is drawn from a study of T-cell reconstitution after alpha-beta-depleted transplantation in children. Germline CDR1 SGHRS, CDR2 YFSETQ. Trimming removed 0 bases from V and 4 bases from J; junction bases left unmatched: 5. This CDR3 region has 16 residues. Unique molecular identifiers were used in preparing the TCRbeta library. TCRdb reprocessed the PCR reads via MiXCR and lists one record per CDR3 protein. The sample consists of some 500,000 distinct CDR3 sequences, approximately 30% of them appearing once. This chain joins TRBV5-1 and TRBJ2-1; TRBD1 matches 9 bases. Sequencing used PBMCs from the stem cell graft donor, obtained from the stem cell graft. The source is a human donor who donated a stem cell graft to a child with aplastic anemia. CDR3 bases: TGCGCCAGCAGCTTGGTAGGCGGGACAGGGTACAATGAGCAGTTCTTC. Protein product: CASSLVGGTGYNEQFF. The full variable domain, rest sourced from reference TRBV5-1 and TRBJ2-1, is KAGVTQTPRYLIKTRGQQVTLSCSPISGHRSVSWYQQTPGQGLQFLFEYFSETQRNKGNFPGRFSGRQFSNSRSEMNVSTLELGDSALYLCASSLVGGTGYNEQFFGPGTRLTVL.